Sequencing of this T cell receptor beta chain was carried out in a study of T cell responses to AZD1222 COVID-19 vaccine. Comments on this clone: Its antigen is unknown.

V was cut by 5 bases and J by 3 bases, with 13 bases left in between. There are 14 residues in the CDR3. The germline V gene encodes CDR1 SGHVS and CDR2 FQNEAQ. Overall study results and limits: Among AZD1222 vaccinees, only 5 to 7 were seropositive at baseline. Sampling captured repertoires only after the peak T cell response. The study reported that nearly half of spike-specific TCRs target unmutated variant regions. Among the donors, most were white British and more were female, and clonal diversity was possibly underestimated.

Profiled with immunoSEQ multiplex PCR; TCRdb holds only in-frame clones, not every one. Of roughly 150,000 clones listed, 90% to 95% are singletons. This TCR was recovered from an adult who received the AZD1222 COVID-19 vaccine. This chain joins TRBV7-8 and TRBJ1-1; D gene ambiguous. Sequencing used peripheral blood, obtained 28 days after the second AZD1222 dose. The CDR3 DNA is TGTGCCAGCAGCCCCCGGTGGAGCGACACTGAAGCTTTCTTT. This codes for CASSPRWSDTEAFF.